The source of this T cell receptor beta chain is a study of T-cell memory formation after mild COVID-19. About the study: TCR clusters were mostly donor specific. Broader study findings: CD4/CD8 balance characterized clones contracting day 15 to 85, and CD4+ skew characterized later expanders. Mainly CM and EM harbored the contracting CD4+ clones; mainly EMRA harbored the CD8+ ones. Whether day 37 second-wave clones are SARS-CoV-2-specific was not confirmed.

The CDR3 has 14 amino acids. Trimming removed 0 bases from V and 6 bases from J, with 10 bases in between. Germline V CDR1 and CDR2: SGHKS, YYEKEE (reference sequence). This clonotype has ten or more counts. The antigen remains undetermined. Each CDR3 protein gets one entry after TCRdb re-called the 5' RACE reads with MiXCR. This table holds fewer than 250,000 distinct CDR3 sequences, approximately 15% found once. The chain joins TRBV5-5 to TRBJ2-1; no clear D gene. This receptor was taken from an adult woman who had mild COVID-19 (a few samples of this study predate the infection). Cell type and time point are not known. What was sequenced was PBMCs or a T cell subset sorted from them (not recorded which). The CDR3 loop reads CASSLDHWANEQFF. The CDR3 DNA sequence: TGTGCCAGCAGCTTGGATCATTGGGCCAATGAGCAGTTCTTC.